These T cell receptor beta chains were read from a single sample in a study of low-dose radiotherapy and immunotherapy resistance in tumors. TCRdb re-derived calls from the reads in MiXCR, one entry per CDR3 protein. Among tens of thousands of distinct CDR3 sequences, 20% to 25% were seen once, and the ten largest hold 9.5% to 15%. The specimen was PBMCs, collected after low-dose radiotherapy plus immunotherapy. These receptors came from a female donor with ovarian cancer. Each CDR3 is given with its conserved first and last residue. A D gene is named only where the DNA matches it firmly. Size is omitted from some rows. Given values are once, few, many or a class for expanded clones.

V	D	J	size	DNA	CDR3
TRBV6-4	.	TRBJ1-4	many	TGTGCCAGCAGTCCTGGACGGACAACTAATGAAAAACTGTTTTTT	CASSPGRTTNEKLFF
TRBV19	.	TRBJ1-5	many	TGTGCCAGTAACCCAGGAAGGGATCAGCCCCAGCATTTT	CASNPGRDQPQHF
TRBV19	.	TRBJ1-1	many	TGTGCCAGTAGTATAGACGCACGCATGAACACTGAAGCTTTCTTT	CASSIDARMNTEAFF
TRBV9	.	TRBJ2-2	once	TGTGCCAGCAGCGTAGGTGGAGGAGTTACCGGGGAGCTGTTTTTT	CASSVGGGVTGELFF
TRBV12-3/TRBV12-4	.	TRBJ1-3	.	TGTGCCAGCAGTTTGGGAGGCCTAGGCTCTGGAAACACCATATATTTT	CASSLGGLGSGNTIYF
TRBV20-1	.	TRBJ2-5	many	TGCAGTGCCAAACTAAGAGAGACCCAGTACTTC	CSAKLRETQYF
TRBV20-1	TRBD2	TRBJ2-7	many	TGCAGTGCTAGAGCCCCGGGACTAGCGGGAGCAGGTTACGAGCAGTACTTC	CSARAPGLAGAGYEQYF
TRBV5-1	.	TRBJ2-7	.	TGCGCCAGCGCCCGTCGGGCAGATGGCTACGAGCAGTACTTC	CASARRADGYEQYF
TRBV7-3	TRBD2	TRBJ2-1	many	TGTGCCAGCAGCTTGACTAGCGGATACAATGAGCAGTTCTTC	CASSLTSGYNEQFF
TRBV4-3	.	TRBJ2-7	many	TGCGCCAGCAGCCTACGTAGGGATCCAGGTAGAGACGAGCAGTACTTC	CASSLRRDPGRDEQYF
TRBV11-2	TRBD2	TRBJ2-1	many	TGTGCCAGCAGCTCCCGAGGACTAGCGGGGAAAGGGAATTCCTACAATGAGCAGTTCTTC	CASSSRGLAGKGNSYNEQFF
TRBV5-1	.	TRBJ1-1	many	TGCGCCAGCAGCTTCCCAGAAAGACGGACTGAAGCTTTCTTT	CASSFPERRTEAFF
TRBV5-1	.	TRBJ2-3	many	TGCGCCAGCAGCCGGGGCTCCCGGGAGAATACGCAGTATTTT	CASSRGSRENTQYF
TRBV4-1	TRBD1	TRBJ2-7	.	TGCGCCAGCAGCCAATCGACAGGGACCTCCTACGAGCAGTACTTC	CASSQSTGTSYEQYF
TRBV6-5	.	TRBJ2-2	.	TGTGCCAGCAGTGAACCCGCCACGGGGGTCGCCGGGGAGCTGTTTTTT	CASSEPATGVAGELFF
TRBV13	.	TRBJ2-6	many	TGTGCCAGCAGCTGGCTCGCCTACTCTGGGGCCAACGTCCTGACTTTC	CASSWLAYSGANVLTF
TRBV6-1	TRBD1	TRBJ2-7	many	TGTGCCAGCAGTCCCCGGGACAGGGGCGAGCAGTACTTC	CASSPRDRGEQYF
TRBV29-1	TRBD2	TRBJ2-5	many	TGCAGCGCCGAAGGGCTAGCGGACAACCAAGAGACCCAGTACTTC	CSAEGLADNQETQYF
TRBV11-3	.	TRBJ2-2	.	TGTGCCAGCAGCTTAGATGTATCCGGGGAGCTGTTTTTT	CASSLDVSGELFF
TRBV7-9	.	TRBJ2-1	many	TGTGCCAGCAGCGCGACGGTTTACAATGAGCAGTTCTTC	CASSATVYNEQFF
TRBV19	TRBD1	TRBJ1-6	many	TGTGCCAGTAAAGGGACAGCTCCAAATTCACCCCTCCACTTT	CASKGTAPNSPLHF
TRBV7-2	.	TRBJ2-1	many	TGTGCCAGCAGCTTAGACTTTAGTGAGCCTGAGCAGTTCTTC	CASSLDFSEPEQFF
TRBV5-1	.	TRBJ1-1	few	TGCGCCAGCAGCTTGGGCCAGGGAAGAACTGAAGCTTTCTTT	CASSLGQGRTEAFF
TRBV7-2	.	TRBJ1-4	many	TGTGCCAGCAGCTTAGTGGGTGAAAAACTGTTTTTT	CASSLVGEKLFF
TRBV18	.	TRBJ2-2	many	TGTGCCAGCTCACCCCCTACAGGGAGTACCGGGGAGCTGTTTTTT	CASSPPTGSTGELFF
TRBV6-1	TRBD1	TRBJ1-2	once	TGTGCCAGCAGTACCCTCCCGGGACAGGGGGCGCGTGGCTACACCTTC	CASSTLPGQGARGYTF
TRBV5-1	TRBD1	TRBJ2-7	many	TGCGCCAGCAGCTTGGCCGGGACAGGCTACGAGCAGTACTTC	CASSLAGTGYEQYF